These 12 T cell receptor beta chains share one sample of origin, sequenced in a study of cytomegalovirus exposure and HLA in healthy donors. Profiling relied on immunoSEQ multiplex PCR, and the TCRdb table lists in-frame clones only, not all of them. This sample has fewer than 250,000 clones; around nine tenths occur once, and the top ten carry approximately 2.5%. Sequencing was performed on PBMCs. The source of these receptors is a young man in good health and CMV-seronegative.

The rearrangement links TRBV9 to TRBJ2-7; tentative D call: TRBD1 (6 bases). Germline lookup yields CDR1 SGDLS and CDR2 YYNGEE. The germline V and J ends were trimmed by 0 bases and 1 base, with 14 bases remaining between them. This CDR3 has 16 amino acids. The CDR3: CASSVGPPGQSYEQYF. CDR3 DNA: TGTGCCAGCAGCGTAGGGCCCCCGGGACAATCCTACGAGCAGTACTTC.

The rearrangement uses TRBV29-1 and TRBJ2-5; 10 positions match TRBD2. J gave up 1 base and V 4 bases, and 9 bases lay outside the gene matches. This CDR3 has 16 residues. From germline, CDR1 is SQVTM and CDR2 ANQGSEA. The CDR3 DNA is TGCAGCGTTGCGAGGACTAGCGGAGGACCCCAAGAGACCCAGTACTTC. This sequence encodes CSVARTSGGPQETQYF. Complete variable domain (other parts from reference TRBV29-1 and TRBJ2-5): SAVISQKPSRDICQRGTSLTIQCQVDSQVTMMFWYRQQPGQSLTLIATANQGSEATYESGFVIDKFPISRPNLTFSTLTVSNMSPEDSSIYLCSVARTSGGPQETQYFGPGTRLLVL.

The J gene is TRBJ2-7, the V gene TRBV6-6; 8 bases match TRBD2. The CDR3 loop spans 15 amino acids. Germline V gene lookup returns CDR1 MNHNY and CDR2 SVGAGI (reference sequence). The V segment lost 5 bases and the J segment 0 bases; nucleotides outside the gene matches: 6. CDR3 in amino acids: CASSPGGGLSYEQYF. In DNA, the CDR3 is TGTGCCAGCAGTCCCGGGGGGGGTCTCTCCTACGAGCAGTACTTC.

The chain combines TRBV27 with TRBJ2-1, with D tentatively TRBD2 (5 bases). CDR3 length equals 13 residues. Germline V gene sequence: CDR1 MNHEY, CDR2 SMNVEV (reference sequence). V was shortened by 2 bases and J by 7 bases, with 9 bases between the two germline ends. This CDR3 reads CASSLASGNEQFF. CDR3 DNA sequence: TGTGCCAGCAGTTTAGCCTCGGGGAATGAGCAGTTCTTC.

This rearrangement joins TRBV6-1 to TRBJ2-1; D might be TRBD1 (6 bases). V lost 2 bases and J lost 5, with 10 bases in between. Germline V CDR1 and CDR2: MNHNS, SASEGT. The CDR3 spans 14 residues. The CDR3 region is CASSERYRDNEQFF. In nucleotides, the CDR3 is TGTGCCAGCAGTGAACGTTACAGGGACAATGAGCAGTTCTTC.

The V call is TRBV25-1, the J call TRBJ2-1; 12 nucleotides align to TRBD2. Germline lookup yields CDR1 MGHDK and CDR2 SYGVNS. The CDR3 has 13 amino acids. Germline trimming cut 9 bases from V and 10 bases from J; bases unmatched to any gene: 7. Here the CDR3 reads CASATSGGREQFF. The CDR3, as DNA: TGTGCCAGTGCGACTAGCGGGGGCAGGGAGCAGTTCTTC.

V gene TRBV6-1 combines with J gene TRBJ2-5, with TRBD2 matching 7 bases. V lost 1 base and J lost 0; bases outside the gene matches: 2. CDR1 MNHNS and CDR2 SASEGT come from the germline V gene. The CDR3 contains 15 residues. The DNA of the CDR3 is TGTGCCAGCAGTGAAGGAGCGGGAAACCAAGAGACCCAGTACTTC. Amino acid sequence: CASSEGAGNQETQYF.

The chain employs TRBV28 and TRBJ1-6, with unresolved D. Germline CDR1 is MDHEN and CDR2 is SYDVKM. The CDR3 covers 14 residues. Trimming removed 5 bases at V and 8 bases at J, with 13 bases between. CDR3 bases: TGTGCCAGCAGTGCCTCCGGGGTTGATTCACCCCTCCACTTT. It encodes CASSASGVDSPLHF.

The rearrangement uses TRBV5-6 and TRBJ2-7; TRBD2 aligns across 10 bases. V lost 1 base to trimming and J lost 6 bases; unmatched junction nucleotides: 7. Germline V gene lookup returns CDR1 SGHDT and CDR2 YYEEEE. The CDR3 length is 15 residues. As DNA, the CDR3 is TGTGCCAGCAGCTTGTTTCTAGCGGGAGTTGGCGAGCAGTACTTC. Protein product: CASSLFLAGVGEQYF.

The CDR3, as DNA: TGTGCCAGCAGCTTATTTCCTACAGATACGCAGTATTTT. It yields the protein CASSLFPTDTQYF. The chain has TRBV11-3 and TRBJ2-3; D uncertain. The V gene lost 2 bases and the J gene lost 3 bases, with 6 bases spanning the gap. The CDR3 length is 13 residues. The germline gives CDR1 SGHNT, CDR2 YENEEA.

The gene calls are TRBV19 and TRBJ2-1; 8 positions match TRBD2. Germline CDR1 LNHDA, CDR2 SQIVND (reference sequence). J was trimmed by 8 bases and V by 2 bases; bases with no gene match: 5. The CDR3 runs to 14 residues. For the CDR3, the DNA is TGTGCCAGTAGTATACGAAGCGGGAGCGATGAGCAGTTCTTC. Translation gives CASSIRSGSDEQFF.

The chain is built from TRBV5-1 and TRBJ2-6; TRBD1 agrees at 8 bases. V lost 1 base, J lost 2 bases, and 5 bases stayed unmatched. The germline CDR1 and CDR2 sequences are SGHRS and YFSETQ. CDR3 length: 17 residues. The CDR3 region has the DNA TGCGCCAGCAGCTTGTCCCGGGACAGGACTGGGGCCAACGTCCTGACTTTC. Its translation is CASSLSRDRTGANVLTF.